Listed below are T cell receptor beta chains from one sample, sequenced in a study of cytomegalovirus exposure and HLA in healthy donors. TCRdb keeps only in-frame clones here, not all; method: immunoSEQ multiplex PCR. Of almost 200,000 clones listed, roughly three quarters are singletons. Sequences were obtained from PBMCs. Every receptor here comes from a male donor in good health and CMV-seropositive. Both conserved end residues are part of each CDR3. D genes are given only for firm matches. Clone size appears in some rows only: once, few, many, or a class for an expanded clone.

D,length,size,J,V,CDR3,DNA
NA,14,few,TRBJ1-1,TRBV7-9,CASSTGLLNTEAFF,TGTGCCAGCAGCACCGGTTTATTGAACACTGAAGCTTTCTTT
NA,14,once,TRBJ2-3,TRBV7-9,CASSLLGSVGTQYF,TGTGCCAGCAGCTTATTGGGGAGCGTCGGTACGCAGTATTTT
TRBD2,16,few,TRBJ2-2,TRBV5-1,CASSVVAGANTGELFF,TGCGCCAGCAGCGTGGTGGCGGGAGCGAACACCGGGGAGCTGTTTTTT
TRBD2,13,NA,TRBJ2-2,TRBV2,CASSIRGAGELFF,TGTGCCAGCAGTATACGGGGGGCCGGGGAGCTGTTTTTT
TRBD1,14,NA,TRBJ1-2,TRBV27,CASSPRQGSYGYTF,TGTGCCAGCAGTCCCAGACAGGGTAGCTATGGCTACACCTTC
NA,15,NA,TRBJ2-5,TRBV6-5,CASSYSLGQKETQYF,TGTGCCAGCAGTTACTCCCTTGGCCAGAAAGAGACCCAGTACTTC
NA,15,NA,TRBJ1-1,TRBV4-2,CASSQDLWSRGEAFF,TGTGCTAGCAGCCAAGATTTGTGGTCTCGGGGGGAAGCTTTCTTT
TRBD1,16,NA,TRBJ1-1,TRBV7-2,CASSLRTGSPHTEAFF,TGTGCCAGCAGCTTACGGACAGGATCCCCCCACACTGAGGCTTTCTTT
NA,14,NA,TRBJ1-4,TRBV27,CASRPGLWNEKLFF,TGTGCCAGCAGGCCCGGACTCTGGAATGAAAAACTGTTTTTT
TRBD1,13,NA,TRBJ1-1,TRBV10-3,CATQTGGDTEAFF,TGTGCCACCCAGACAGGGGGGGACACTGAAGCTTTCTTT
NA,19,NA,TRBJ2-3,TRBV18,CASSPPSESPFPSTDTQYF,TGTGCCAGCTCACCCCCTAGCGAATCGCCCTTTCCTAGCACAGATACGCAGTATTTT
NA,15,few,TRBJ1-1,TRBV7-2,CASSLGGVENTEAFF,TGTGCCAGCAGCTTAGGGGGGGTAGAGAACACTGAAGCTTTCTTT
TRBD2,15,NA,TRBJ2-1,TRBV7-6,CASSFERGSYNEQFF,TGTGCCAGCAGCTTCGAGCGGGGGTCCTACAATGAGCAGTTCTTC
NA,13,NA,TRBJ2-1,TRBV7-6,CASSLALVDEQFF,TGTGCCAGCAGCTTAGCGTTGGTAGATGAGCAGTTCTTC
TRBD2,22,NA,TRBJ2-1,TRBV7-6,CASSVTSGGSNPIFSSYNEQFF,TGTGCCAGCAGCGTAACTAGCGGGGGGTCAAACCCCATCTTTAGCTCCTACAATGAGCAGTTCTTC
NA,14,NA,TRBJ1-1,TRBV27,CASSWGYRNTEAFF,TGTGCCAGCAGTTGGGGCTACAGGAACACTGAAGCTTTCTTT
TRBD1,13,few,TRBJ2-3,TRBV6-5,CASRRQGTDTQYF,TGTGCCAGCAGAAGACAGGGGACAGATACGCAGTATTTT
NA,14,NA,TRBJ1-3,TRBV5-4,CASSLGQNGNTIYF,TGTGCCAGCAGCTTGGGCCAGAACGGAAACACCATATATTTT
TRBD2,16,NA,TRBJ2-1,TRBV5-6,CASSLGAGGAVDEQFF,TGTGCCAGCAGCTTGGGGGCGGGAGGGGCTGTGGATGAGCAGTTCTTC
TRBD1,14,NA,TRBJ1-1,TRBV5-4,CASRKGQTNTEAFF,TGTGCCAGCAGAAAGGGACAGACGAACACTGAAGCTTTCTTT
TRBD2,13,NA,TRBJ2-7,TRBV28,CASSSGLAEEQYF,TGTGCCAGCAGTTCGGGACTAGCGGAAGAGCAGTACTTC
TRBD1,15,once,TRBJ1-2,TRBV11-2,CASSSGDSFFYGYTF,TGTGCCAGCAGCTCGGGGGACAGTTTTTTCTATGGCTACACCTTC
TRBD2,14,NA,TRBJ2-7,TRBV5-1,CASMGLAGGYEQYF,TGCGCCAGCATGGGACTAGCGGGAGGCTACGAGCAGTACTTC
NA,16,NA,TRBJ1-5,TRBV19,CASSLRTAYSNQPQHF,TGTGCCAGTAGTCTCAGGACAGCTTATAGCAATCAGCCCCAGCATTTT
NA,11,NA,TRBJ1-2,TRBV20-1,CSARVQSGYTF,TGCAGTGCTAGAGTGCAGTCCGGCTACACCTTC
NA,14,few,TRBJ1-5,TRBV19,CASRTAYSNQPQHF,TGTGCCAGCCGGACAGCTTATAGCAATCAGCCCCAGCATTTT